The 14 T cell receptor beta chains reported below all come from one sample, sequenced in a study of T cell responses to AZD1222 COVID-19 vaccine (TCRdb year 2021). The sample's time point label, decoded: about 28 days (+/-7) after the second vaccine dose. The library came from the immunoSEQ multiplex PCR assay. TCRdb took this table from immuneACCESS and kept in-frame rearrangements with V and J called. Such tables lack part of the clones; where checked against another copy, unresolved V genes explain under half of the gap, and the rest is unexplained. Within this sample are 45,000 to 65,000 clones, with around 90% of them counted one time only. The leading ten clones occupy approximately 2.6% of the sample. This material consisted of peripheral blood, taken 28 days after the second AZD1222 dose. The receptors derive from an adult who received the AZD1222 COVID-19 vaccine.

V usage is TRBV6-5 and J usage is TRBJ1-1; the match to TRBD1 covers 9 bases. V shed 4 bases and J 10 bases; nucleotides not matched to a gene: 7. The CDR3 contains 13 residues. Per the germline V gene, CDR1 is MNHEY and CDR2 is SVGAGI. CDR3 DNA sequence: TGTGCCAGCAGTTCAAACAGGGGGCGAGGAGCTTTCTTT. This codes for CASSSNRGRGAFF.

The chain joins TRBV7-9 to TRBJ1-6, with D tentatively TRBD1 (6 bases). There are 15 residues in the CDR3. The germline V and J ends were trimmed by 0 bases and 7 bases, with 10 bases remaining between them. The germline gives CDR1 SEHNR, CDR2 FQNEAQ (reference sequence). CDR3 loop: CASSLASGVNSPLHF. The CDR3 DNA reads TGTGCCAGCAGCTTAGCGTCAGGGGTCAATTCACCCCTCCACTTT.

Only a few counts were recorded for this clone. This chain uses TRBV5-1 with TRBJ2-6, with 8 bases lining up with TRBD2. CDR3 size: 16 residues. In germline, CDR1 is SGHRS, CDR2 YFSETQ. Trimming cost V 4 bases and J 1 base; bases outside gene matches: 4. CDR3 in amino acids: CASSSGGPSGANVLTF. DNA for the CDR3: TGCGCCAGCAGCAGCGGGGGTCCTTCTGGGGCCAACGTCCTGACTTTC.

The chain couples TRBV3-1 (or the pseudogene TRBV3-2) to TRBJ2-2; 10 bases align to TRBD1. The ends lost 4 bases at V and 0 bases at J; junction bases unmatched: 2. The germline gives CDR1 LGHDT, CDR2 YNNKEL (reference sequence). The length of the CDR3 is 16 residues. In DNA, the CDR3 is TGTGCCAGCAGCCTTGGGACAGGGGCGAACACCGGGGAGCTGTTTTTT. This gives the protein CASSLGTGANTGELFF.

This clone was observed a few times. The chain employs TRBV11-2 and TRBJ1-6; 12 bases agree with TRBD1. This CDR3 contains 16 residues. The germline V gene has CDR1 SGHAT and CDR2 FQNNGV. V was clipped by 5 bases and J by 10 bases; unmatched bases: 9. The CDR3 spells CASSASGTGGKSPLHF. The CDR3 bases are TGTGCCAGCAGCGCCTCCGGGACAGGGGGCAAATCACCCCTCCACTTT. The full variable domain, its missing parts supplied by reference TRBV11-2 and TRBJ1-6, is EAGVAQSPRYKIIEKRQSVAFWCNPISGHATLYWYQQILGQGPKLLIQFQNNGVVDDSQLPKDRFSAERLKGVDSTLKIQPAKLEDSAVYLCASSASGTGGKSPLHFGNGTRLTVT.

The genes are TRBV28 and TRBJ2-7, with D maybe TRBD2 (5 bases). V shed 6 bases and J shed 2 bases, with 23 bases lying between them. Germline V CDR1 and CDR2: MDHEN, SYDVKM. The CDR3 consists of 17 residues. The CDR3 DNA follows: TGTGCCAGCAGCCTGAGGCGGGTACTTAAGGTGGCCTACGAGCAGTACTTC. Translation gives CASSLRRVLKVAYEQYF. Full variable domain (missing parts from reference TRBV28 and TRBJ2-7): DVKVTQSSRYLVKRTGEKVFLECVQDMDHENMFWYRQDPGLGLRLIYFSYDVKMKEKGDIPEGYSVSREKKERFSLILESASTNQTSMYLCASSLRRVLKVAYEQYFGPGTRLTVT.

This clone was found once. The J gene is TRBJ2-7, the V gene TRBV11-2; possible D gene TRBD2, 5 bases. Germline V gene sequence: CDR1 SGHAT, CDR2 FQNNGV. V lost 5 bases and J 0 bases, leaving 17 bases between the germline ends. This CDR3 is built from 16 residues. The CDR3 DNA follows: TGTGCCAGCAGCCCAGGCATCAGCGGCAGCTCCTACGAGCAGTACTTC. Translating it yields CASSPGISGSSYEQYF.

This chain joins TRBV19 and TRBJ2-3; 7 bases are shared with TRBD2. The CDR3 runs 15 residues. Germline trimming cut 1 base from V and 2 bases from J; bases unmatched to any gene: 3. Germline lookup yields CDR1 LNHDA and CDR2 SQIVND (reference sequence). The CDR3 protein is CASSIAGGPTDTQYF. The CDR3 bases are TGTGCCAGTAGTATAGCGGGAGGCCCCACAGATACGCAGTATTTT.

The V and J genes are TRBV5-6 and TRBJ2-3; 13 positions match TRBD2. Germline V gene data show CDR1 as SGHDT and CDR2 as YYEEEE. This CDR3 is 16 amino acids long. V lost 4 bases to trimming and J lost 6 bases; unmatched junction nucleotides: 8. CDR3 bases: TGTGCCAGCAGCCCTACTAGCGGGAGGGCCACCGATACGCAGTATTTT. It translates to CASSPTSGRATDTQYF.

This clone was recorded only once. This chain connects TRBV28 to TRBJ2-3; D possibly uses TRBD1 or TRBD2 (5 bases each). CDR1 is MDHEN and CDR2 is SYDVKM in the germline V gene. The CDR3 is 14 residues long. V was cut by 6 bases and J by 2 bases, with 12 bases left in between. The CDR3 loop is CASRGVENTDTQYF. CDR3 coding DNA: TGTGCCAGCAGGGGGGTAGAGAACACAGATACGCAGTATTTT.

This clone was detected once. The chain uses TRBV27 and TRBJ1-6; D not certain. CDR1 and CDR2 from the germline V gene are MNHEY and SMNVEV (reference sequence). V was clipped by 6 bases and J by 6 bases, with 15 bases between them. The CDR3 length is 15 residues. CDR3 coding DNA: TGTGCCAGCAGATTAACAGCCTTAGGTAATTCACCCCTCCACTTT. Amino acids: CASRLTALGNSPLHF.

This chain links TRBV19 with TRBJ2-3; possibly TRBD2 for D (5 bases). The germline V gene has CDR1 LNHDA and CDR2 SQIVND (reference sequence). Deletions cut 4 bases from V and 6 bases from J, with 8 bases between. This CDR3 comprises 12 residues. The CDR3 region has the DNA TGTGCCAGTAGTAACACGGGGGATACGCAGTATTTT. This gives the protein CASSNTGDTQYF.

This sequence joins TRBV4-2 and TRBJ2-5; TRBD1 aligns across 9 bases. V was pared by 2 bases and J by 7 bases, with 5 bases of the junction left unmatched. This CDR3 comprises 14 residues. Germline V gene data show CDR1 as LGHNA and CDR2 as YNFKEQ. The CDR3 loop is CASSQSGQGTTQYF. CDR3 in DNA: TGTGCCAGCAGCCAATCGGGACAGGGAACGACCCAGTACTTC.

Comment on this clone: Other DNA sequences of this sample code for an identical CDR3. The chain carries TRBV5-1 and TRBJ1-2; 8 nucleotides line up with TRBD1. Germline V gene lookup returns CDR1 SGHRS and CDR2 YFSETQ. V dropped 3 bases and J dropped 5; count of bases not matched to a gene: 3. The CDR3 loop spans 13 amino acids. The CDR3 nucleotides read TGCGCCAGCAGCTCCGGACAGGGTTATGGCTACACCTTC. This encodes CASSSGQGYGYTF.